What follows are 27 T cell receptor beta chains derived from one specimen sequenced in a study of control samples from healthy donors and cancer patients. Some clones are missing from TCRdb's copy, which holds only in-frame ones; the method was immunoSEQ multiplex PCR. Seen here are about 46,000 clones, 88% observed once, and the top ten hold about 40%. Sequencing input: PBMCs. The receptor source for this set is a man in his fifties or sixties with head and neck cancer.

This clone has just a few counts. This sequence joins TRBV7-8 and TRBJ2-3; no clear D gene. Germline-derived CDR1 and CDR2 are SGHVS and FQNEAQ. This CDR3 has 14 residues. Trimming stripped 4 bases from V and 3 bases from J, with 11 bases between. This chain's CDR3 is CASSSRRITDTQYF. CDR3 DNA: TGTGCCAGCAGCTCAAGAAGAATAACAGATACGCAGTATTTT.

The chain is built from TRBV7-9 and TRBJ2-7; 9 positions match TRBD2. The trim removed 2 bases at V and 2 bases at J, leaving 13 bases unmatched. The CDR3 runs to 18 residues. Germline lookup yields CDR1 SEHNR and CDR2 FQNEAQ (reference sequence). CDR3 amino acids: CASSLIGLAKTKTYEQYF. The CDR3 DNA is TGTGCCAGCAGCTTAATAGGACTAGCGAAGACTAAAACCTACGAGCAGTACTTC.

This chain connects TRBV2 to TRBJ2-3; 12 nucleotides align to TRBD2. Looked up from germline, CDR1 is SNHLY and CDR2 is FYNNEI. After removal of 6 bases from V and 2 bases from J, the junction contained 9 bases not matched to a gene. This CDR3 contains 17 residues. As DNA, the CDR3 is TGTGCCAGCAGAAAGACGGGACTAGCGGGTAACACAGATACGCAGTATTTT. Protein product: CASRKTGLAGNTDTQYF.

The chain links TRBV5-5 to TRBJ1-4, with D perhaps matching TRBD1 (5 bases). CDR1 and CDR2 (germline): SGHKS, YYEKEE (reference sequence). Trimming cost V 4 bases and J 8 bases, with 18 bases left between them. The CDR3 covers 15 residues. CDR3 loop: CASSQTGTQGEKLFF. CDR3 nucleotides: TGTGCCAGCAGCCAGACCGGGACCCAGGGCGAAAAACTGTTTTTT. Full variable domain (rest looked up from reference TRBV5-5 and TRBJ1-4): DAGVTQSPTHLIKTRGQQVTLRCSPISGHKSVSWYQQVLGQGPQFIFQYYEKEERGRGNFPDRFSARQFPNYSSELNVNALLLGDSALYLCASSQTGTQGEKLFFGSGTQLSVL.

V is TRBV12-3 or TRBV12-4 and J is TRBJ1-5; D gene unclear. This CDR3 region has 13 residues. Trimming took 5 bases from V and 4 from J, leaving 9 bases between them. The CDR3 region is CASSPLQNQPQHF. The CDR3 coding sequence is TGTGCCAGCAGTCCTCTCCAGAATCAGCCCCAGCATTTT.

The CDR3 region is CASSRGGRGPYEQYF. DNA for the CDR3: TGTGCCAGCAGCAGAGGGGGCAGGGGACCCTACGAGCAGTACTTC. The chain combines TRBV7-3 with TRBJ2-7; 7 positions match TRBD1. The V segment lost 5 bases and the J segment 2 bases; nucleotides outside the gene matches: 9. Germline V gene sequence: CDR1 SGHTA, CDR2 FQGTGA. The CDR3 consists of 15 residues.

The V and J genes are TRBV5-1 and TRBJ2-2, with 7 positions matching TRBD1. J was trimmed by 5 bases and V by 2 bases; bases with no gene match: 6. Germline CDR1 and CDR2: SGHRS and YFSETQ. The CDR3 is 15 amino acids. CDR3 sequence (DNA): TGCGCCAGCAGCTTTCTCAGGGGGAGTACCGGGGAGCTGTTTTTT. Translation gives CASSFLRGSTGELFF.

This rearrangement joins TRBV2 to TRBJ1-4; D gene uncertain. Trimming pared 2 bases from V and 10 bases from J, leaving 17 bases between. From germline, CDR1 is SNHLY and CDR2 FYNNEI. This CDR3 is built from 15 residues. The CDR3 bases are TGTGCCAGCAGTGAAAGGTCCCTGGCCACTGGAAAACTGTTTTTT. Protein product: CASSERSLATGKLFF.

The chain couples TRBV5-1 to TRBJ2-2; 8 bases line up with TRBD1. The V and J ends lost 4 bases and 5 bases, in that order; junction bases with no gene match: 10. CDR3 length: 16 residues. Germline-derived CDR1 and CDR2 are SGHRS and YFSETQ. The CDR3 nucleotides are TGCGCCAGCAGCGCGCCGGACAGGGATATAACCGGGGAGCTGTTTTTT. This encodes CASSAPDRDITGELFF.

The table lists this clone with a few counts. CDR3 amino acids: CASSYSGQGNQPQHF. The CDR3 DNA reads as TGTGCCAGCAGTTACTCTGGGCAGGGCAATCAGCCCCAGCATTTT. The chain employs TRBV6-5 and TRBJ1-5; D uncertain. Trimming removed 0 bases from V and 2 bases from J, with 8 bases in between. The CDR3 runs to 15 residues. Germline CDR1 reads MNHEY; CDR2 reads SVGAGI.

V and J are TRBV7-3 and TRBJ2-1; possibly TRBD2 for D (6 bases). V was cut by 0 bases and J by 10 bases, with 7 bases left in between. The CDR3 length is 12 residues. Germline values: CDR1 SGHTA, CDR2 FQGTGA. The CDR3 DNA reads TGTGCCAGCAGCTTAACCGGGGGAGAGCAGTTCTTC. Protein: CASSLTGGEQFF. The variable domain in full, completed from reference TRBV7-3 and TRBJ2-1, reads GAGVSQTPSNKVTEKGKYVELRCDPISGHTALYWYRQSLGQGPEFLIYFQGTGAADDSGLPNDRFFAVRPEGSVSTLKIQRTERGDSAVYLCASSLTGGEQFFGPGTRLTVL.

The CDR3 protein is CASSIWARAGQNTEAFF. The CDR3 DNA reads as TGTGCCAGTAGTATATGGGCGAGGGCGGGCCAGAACACTGAAGCTTTCTTT. The chain joins TRBV19 to TRBJ1-1; D unresolved. The germline V gene encodes CDR1 LNHDA and CDR2 SQIVND (reference sequence). V gave up 2 bases and J gave up 1 base, with 17 bases separating them. The CDR3 has 17 residues.

This clone was recorded once. The chain combines TRBV3-1 (or the pseudogene TRBV3-2) with TRBJ2-3; maybe TRBD2 (6 bases). The CDR3 totals 15 residues. In germline, CDR1 is LGHDT, CDR2 YNNKEL (reference sequence). With 4 bases removed from V and 8 bases from J, the gap between germline ends came to 19 bases. This CDR3 reads CASSPPRGTVGTQYF. The CDR3 bases are TGTGCCAGCAGCCCCCCCCGGGGGACGGTGGGTACGCAGTATTTT.

The rearrangement joins TRBV7-9 to TRBJ1-4; 9 positions agree with TRBD1. The V and J ends lost 8 bases and 7 bases, in that order; junction bases with no gene match: 8. Germline V gives CDR1 SEHNR, CDR2 FQNEAQ (reference sequence). CDR3 length equals 14 residues. CDR3 nucleotides: TGTGCCAGCTCGGACCGGACAGGGGTTGAAAAACTGTTTTTT. Translating it yields CASSDRTGVEKLFF.

The chain uses TRBV28 and TRBJ1-4, with TRBD1 as a possible D gene (5 bases). This CDR3 has 14 amino acids. Germline V gene sequence: CDR1 MDHEN, CDR2 SYDVKM. Trimming took off 5 bases at V and 1 base at J, with 8 bases between the two ends. The CDR3 reads CASSGDGTNEKLFF. Written as DNA, the CDR3 is TGTGCCAGCAGTGGGGACGGAACTAATGAAAAACTGTTTTTT.

The chain couples TRBV3-1 (or the pseudogene TRBV3-2) to TRBJ2-2; the D gene could be TRBD1 or TRBD2 (5 bases each). The CDR3 extends over 15 amino acids. Trimming left V 6 bases short and J 4 bases short, with 15 bases between. In germline, CDR1 is LGHDT, CDR2 YNNKEL (reference sequence). CDR3 sequence (DNA): TGTGCCAGCAGTGCTAGAGGGGCAAGCACCGGGGAGCTGTTTTTT. Protein: CASSARGASTGELFF.

The chain joins TRBV6-2 or TRBV6-3 to TRBJ1-3; D gene ambiguous. The CDR3 length is 14 residues. Trimming cost V 2 bases and J 2 bases, with 7 bases left between them. Germline loops: CDR1 MNHEY, CDR2 SVGEGT. The CDR3 DNA reads as TGTGCCAGCAGTTACCAGTCCACTGGAAACACCATATATTTT. Residues: CASSYQSTGNTIYF.

The rearrangement uses TRBV28 and TRBJ2-7, with 11 bases identical to TRBD1. Trimming took 0 bases from V and 5 from J; bases not matched to a gene: 3. The CDR3 runs to 15 residues. Germline V gene lookup returns CDR1 MDHEN and CDR2 SYDVKM. CDR3 bases: TGTGCCAGCAGTTTATGGGACAGGGGGCAGGACGAGCAGTACTTC. Translation: CASSLWDRGQDEQYF.

The V call is TRBV5-8, the J call TRBJ1-6; tentatively, D is TRBD1 (5 bases). Germline CDR1 reads SGHTS; CDR2 reads YDEGEE. With 0 bases removed from V and 8 bases from J, the gap between germline ends came to 9 bases. The CDR3 spans 14 residues. CDR3 in amino acids: CASSLVMGDSPLHF. In nucleotides, the CDR3 is TGTGCCAGCAGCTTGGTTATGGGGGATTCACCCCTCCACTTT.

The chain combines TRBV14 with TRBJ2-1; 7 positions match TRBD1. V shed 1 base, J shed 12 bases, and the junction held 9 bases outside the gene matches. Germline values: CDR1 SGHDN, CDR2 FVKESK. This CDR3 contains 14 residues. In nucleotides, the CDR3 is TGTGCCAGCAGCCAAGGGGCCAGGGGGAGTGCGCAGTTCTTC. Encoded protein: CASSQGARGSAQFF.

The chain has TRBV6-5 and TRBJ2-3, with unresolved D. CDR1 and CDR2 from the germline V gene are MNHEY and SVGAGI. CDR3 length: 14 amino acids. V gave up 0 bases and J gave up 0 bases, with 4 bases separating them. CDR3 nucleotide sequence: TGTGCCAGCAGTTACTCGAGAAGCACAGATACGCAGTATTTT. This encodes CASSYSRSTDTQYF.

This chain links TRBV5-4 with TRBJ2-3, with a weak D call TRBD2 (6 bases). In germline, CDR1 is SGHNT, CDR2 YYREEE (reference sequence). CDR3 length equals 16 residues. V lost 4 bases and J 1 base, leaving 16 bases between the germline ends. CDR3 loop: CASSLGTRGGTDTQYF. The CDR3 region has the DNA TGTGCCAGCAGCCTAGGGACTCGAGGGGGCACAGATACGCAGTATTTT.

The genes are TRBV9 and TRBJ1-2, with a weak D call TRBD1 (5 bases). Trimming cost V 0 bases and J 2 bases, with 8 bases left between them. The germline V gene encodes CDR1 SGDLS and CDR2 YYNGEE. The CDR3 has 14 residues. CDR3 region: CASSVAGANYGYTF. CDR3 nucleotide sequence: TGTGCCAGCAGCGTAGCCGGGGCCAACTATGGCTACACCTTC.

The count of this clone is one. This sequence joins TRBV7-2 and TRBJ2-7; 8 bases are a match to TRBD1. Germline CDR1 and CDR2: SGHTA and FQGNSA. The CDR3 contains 16 residues. With V trimmed by 3 bases and J by 0 bases, 7 bases remained unmatched. The CDR3 region has the DNA TGTGCCAGCAGCTTGACAGGGGCCTCGAGCTCCTACGAGCAGTACTTC. Translated, it gives CASSLTGASSSYEQYF.

The chain carries TRBV12-5 and TRBJ1-5; unclear D gene. CDR1 is LGHNT and CDR2 is FRNRAP in the germline V gene. This CDR3 spans 14 amino acids. With 1 base removed from V and 8 bases from J, the gap between germline ends came to 12 bases. CDR3 protein: CASGLDTRREPQHF. CDR3 sequence (DNA): TGTGCTAGTGGTTTGGACACGCGGCGGGAGCCCCAGCATTTT.

The chain couples TRBV27 to TRBJ2-3; 11 bases match TRBD2. The junction had 9 bases not matched to a gene; V was cut back by 5 bases and J by 5 bases. The germline V gene has CDR1 MNHEY and CDR2 SMNVEV (reference sequence). The CDR3 length is 16 residues. The CDR3 reads CASSPRLAGFGDTQYF. CDR3 sequence (DNA): TGTGCCAGCAGTCCTCGACTAGCGGGGTTTGGAGATACGCAGTATTTT.

This clone was seen more than once but under ten times. The chain recombines TRBV10-3 with TRBJ2-1; 13 nucleotides align to TRBD2. There are 15 residues in the CDR3. Losses at the gene ends were 7 bases for V and 2 bases for J; bases not matched to a gene: 2. Per the germline V gene, CDR1 is ENHRY and CDR2 is SYGVKD. The CDR3 nucleotides are TGTGCCATCAAAGGGACTAGCGGGACCTACAATGAGCAGTTCTTC. Translation gives CAIKGTSGTYNEQFF.